The clone carrying this T cell receptor (beta chain) has only a few counts. Its antigen is undetermined. This entry comes from a study of T-cell memory formation after mild COVID-19. About the research overall: There were largely donor-specific TCR clusters. Overall study results and limits: Second-wave clones peaking on day 37 lacked confirmed SARS-CoV-2 specificity.

TCRdb re-called the 5' RACE reads with MiXCR, one entry per CDR3 protein. The data contain 100,000 to 130,000 distinct CDR3 sequences, 15% to 20% of them singletons. Germline CDR1 reads LGHDT; CDR2 reads YNNKEL (reference sequence). Trimming pared 4 bases from V and 2 bases from J, leaving 3 bases between. The CDR3 extends over 12 amino acids. The receptor was derived from a man between 18 and 29 years old who had mild COVID-19 (a few samples of this study predate the infection). Cell type and time point are not known. J is TRBJ1-5 and V is TRBV3-1, with D unresolved. The sequencing sample was made of PBMCs or a T cell subset sorted from them (not recorded which). The CDR3: CASSRGNQPQHF. As DNA, the CDR3 is TGTGCCAGCAGCCGGGGCAATCAGCCCCAGCATTTT. Drawing the rest from reference TRBV3-1 and TRBJ1-5, the complete variable domain is DTAVSQTPKYLVTQMGNDKSIKCEQNLGHDTMYWYKQDSKKFLKIMFSYNNKELIINETVPNRFSPKSPDKAHLNLHINSLELGDSAVYFCASSRGNQPQHFGDGTRLSIL.